Shown below are 16 T cell receptor beta chains from a single sample sequenced in a study of blood T cell repertoires in COVID-19. The protocol was immunoSEQ multiplex PCR, while the TCRdb copy is restricted to in-frame clones and leaves out a portion. The data show approximately 45,000 clones, more than 75% seen once. Sequencing used peripheral blood. The source of these receptors is a man aged 40-55 years with COVID-19, enrolled during active disease.

This rearrangement joins TRBV18 to TRBJ1-4; TRBD1 aligns across 7 bases. CDR1 is KGHSH, CDR2 LQKENI, per germline. There are 13 residues in the CDR3. With 6 bases clipped from V and 7 bases from J, the junction kept 5 bases outside the gene matches. The CDR3 is CASSGQFREKLFF. The CDR3 nucleotides are TGTGCCAGCTCGGGACAGTTTCGTGAAAAACTGTTTTTT.

J is TRBJ2-7 and V is TRBV3-1 (or the pseudogene TRBV3-2), with 9 bases that match TRBD1. Germline CDR1 reads LGHDT; CDR2 reads YNNKEL (reference sequence). The length of the CDR3 is 14 residues. Unmatched junction bases numbered 4, after V lost 5 bases and J lost 2 bases. In DNA form, the CDR3 reads TGTGCCAGCAGCAACCGGGACAGGGCCTACGAGCAGTACTTC. This sequence encodes CASSNRDRAYEQYF.

This clone was picked up one time. The rearrangement joins TRBV7-2 to TRBJ1-5; D is perhaps TRBD1 (6 bases). V shed 5 bases and J shed 3 bases, with 17 bases lying between them. CDR1 and CDR2 (germline): SGHTA, FQGNSA. This CDR3 contains 16 residues. The CDR3 region is CASSPGTHTLNQPQHF. CDR3 nucleotides: TGTGCCAGCAGCCCGGGGACACACACTCTCAATCAGCCCCAGCATTTT.

This rearrangement joins TRBV4-1 to TRBJ2-1; no definite D call. Trimming took off 4 bases at V and 0 bases at J, with 13 bases between the two ends. This CDR3 is 16 amino acids long. Germline V gene data show CDR1 as MGHRA and CDR2 as YSYEKL. The CDR3 loop is CASSPSVVSSYNEQFF. DNA for the CDR3: TGCGCCAGCAGCCCGTCGGTAGTAAGCTCCTACAATGAGCAGTTCTTC.

The chain is built from TRBV28 and TRBJ2-7, with D possibly matching TRBD1 (5 bases). The CDR3 is 15 amino acids. Per germline, CDR1 MDHEN and CDR2 SYDVKM. V shed 6 bases and J shed 4 bases, with 19 bases lying between them. CDR3 loop: CASRSGQGSGYEQYF. In nucleotides, the CDR3 is TGTGCCAGCAGATCAGGGCAGGGCTCAGGGTACGAGCAGTACTTC.

The V call is TRBV3-1 (or the pseudogene TRBV3-2), the J call TRBJ1-4; 9 bases fit TRBD1. The V gene end was trimmed by 4 bases and the J gene end by 7 bases; junction bases not matched to a gene: 7. The germline V gene has CDR1 LGHDT and CDR2 YNNKEL (reference sequence). CDR3 length equals 15 residues. CDR3 nucleotides: TGTGCCAGCAGCCTTGCCGGGACAGGGTTTGAAAAACTGTTTTTT. As protein: CASSLAGTGFEKLFF.

V usage is TRBV5-1 and J usage is TRBJ2-5; D remains unclear. V gave up 2 bases and J gave up 5 bases, with 10 bases separating them. The germline V gene has CDR1 SGHRS and CDR2 YFSETQ. The CDR3 covers 13 residues. The CDR3 loop is CASSFAARETQYF. In nucleotides, the CDR3 is TGCGCCAGCAGCTTTGCAGCTAGGGAGACCCAGTACTTC.

The rearrangement links TRBV6-4 to TRBJ1-6; tentative D call: TRBD1 (5 bases). The CDR3 runs 14 residues. Germline V gives CDR1 MRHNA, CDR2 SNTAGT. Trimming stripped 3 bases from V and 11 bases from J, with 14 bases between. CDR3 protein: CASSENSGITPLHF. CDR3 nucleotide sequence: TGTGCCAGCAGTGAGAATTCAGGGATTACACCCCTCCACTTT.

This chain links TRBV19 with TRBJ2-5; TRBD2 matches at 13 bases. Germline values: CDR1 LNHDA, CDR2 SQIVND (reference sequence). The ends lost 6 bases at V and 5 bases at J; junction bases unmatched: 6. This CDR3 contains 15 residues. The CDR3 bases are TGTGCCAGTAGAACTAGCGGGGGGGCCAGGGAGACCCAGTACTTC. Protein sequence: CASRTSGGARETQYF.

This chain links TRBV5-5 with TRBJ1-2; tentative D call: TRBD1 (5 bases). The CDR3 totals 14 residues. V was trimmed by 4 bases and J by 4 bases, leaving 14 bases between them. Germline values: CDR1 SGHKS, CDR2 YYEKEE (reference sequence). DNA of the CDR3: TGTGCCAGCAGCCCGTTGGACACCCCCTATGGCTACACCTTC. It codes for CASSPLDTPYGYTF.

This clone appeared a few times. The chain has TRBV12-3 or TRBV12-4 and TRBJ1-2, with a possible D match to TRBD1 (6 bases). This CDR3 spans 12 amino acids. V lost 3 bases and J lost 6, with 8 bases in between. The CDR3 loop is CASSFQGHGYTF. In DNA, the CDR3 is TGTGCCAGCAGTTTCCAGGGGCATGGCTACACCTTC.

The J gene is TRBJ2-1, the V gene TRBV6-5; 11 bases map to TRBD2. Germline V lookup: CDR1 MNHEY, CDR2 SVGAGI. The CDR3 has 14 amino acids. The trim removed 6 bases at V and 7 bases at J, leaving 5 bases unmatched. CDR3 nucleotide sequence: TGTGCCAGCAGGGGGACTAGCGGAGAAAATGAGCAGTTCTTC. This sequence encodes CASRGTSGENEQFF.

The chain carries TRBV12-3 or TRBV12-4 and TRBJ1-1; D remains unclear. The CDR3 extends over 12 amino acids. With 6 bases removed from V and 5 bases from J, the gap between germline ends came to 10 bases. CDR3 sequence reads: CASSLVGTEAFF. The CDR3 coding sequence is TGTGCCAGCAGCCTGGTCGGGACTGAAGCTTTCTTT.

CDR3 sequence (DNA): TGTGCTACTAGGACAGGGGGTGAAAAACTGTTTTTT. Its protein is CATRTGGEKLFF. This chain joins TRBV28 and TRBJ1-4; TRBD1 agrees at 10 bases. The V gene's germline CDR1 is MDHEN and CDR2 SYDVKM. CDR3 length equals 12 residues. The full variable domain, completed using reference TRBV28 and TRBJ1-4, is DVKVTQSSRYLVKRTGEKVFLECVQDMDHENMFWYRQDPGLGLRLIYFSYDVKMKEKGDIPEGYSVSREKKERFSLILESASTNQTSMYLCATRTGGEKLFFGSGTQLSVL.

Only a few counts were recorded for this clone. The chain combines TRBV3-1 (or the pseudogene TRBV3-2) with TRBJ2-3; tentatively, D is TRBD2 (6 bases). This CDR3 has 16 residues. Trimming cost V 5 bases and J 2 bases, with 17 bases left between them. The V gene's germline CDR1 is LGHDT and CDR2 YNNKEL (reference sequence). CDR3 nucleotides: TGTGCCAGCAGCTCTGGACTAAGGCCCCTCACAGATACGCAGTATTTT. Translated: CASSSGLRPLTDTQYF.

The table lists this clone with a few counts. The V and J genes are TRBV19 and TRBJ2-3; TRBD2 might be the D (5 bases). The CDR3 loop spans 15 amino acids. Germline CDR1 LNHDA, CDR2 SQIVND (reference sequence). Trimming cost V 2 bases and J 3 bases, with 12 bases left between them. CDR3 amino acids: CASSITAGETDTQYF. The CDR3 DNA reads as TGTGCCAGTAGTATAACCGCCGGGGAGACAGATACGCAGTATTTT.